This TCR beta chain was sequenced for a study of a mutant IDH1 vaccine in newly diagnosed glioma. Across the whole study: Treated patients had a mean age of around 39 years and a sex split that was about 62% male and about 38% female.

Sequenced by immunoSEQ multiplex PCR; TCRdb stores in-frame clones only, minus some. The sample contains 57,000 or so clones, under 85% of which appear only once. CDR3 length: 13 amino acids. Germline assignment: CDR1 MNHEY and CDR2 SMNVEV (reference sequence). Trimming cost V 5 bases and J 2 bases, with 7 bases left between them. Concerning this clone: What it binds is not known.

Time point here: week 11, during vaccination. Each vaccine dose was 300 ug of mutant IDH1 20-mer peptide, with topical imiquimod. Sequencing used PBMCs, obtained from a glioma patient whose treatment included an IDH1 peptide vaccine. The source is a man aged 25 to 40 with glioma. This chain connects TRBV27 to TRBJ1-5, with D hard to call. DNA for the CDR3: TGTGCCAGCAGTGGTTTGGGCAATCAGCCCCAGCATTTT. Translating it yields CASSGLGNQPQHF.